This T cell receptor beta chain was profiled in a study of blood T cell repertoires in COVID-19. As for the study in general: Samples of COVID-19 (acute and convalescent) were obtained from the United States, Italy and Spain.

Donors were grouped by their self-reported clinical history. The CDR3 sequence is 12 residues long. CDR1 and CDR2 (germline): SEHNR, FQNEAQ (reference sequence). V lost 5 bases and J 11 bases, leaving 15 bases between the germline ends. Sequencing was performed with immunoSEQ multiplex PCR; in TCRdb, only in-frame clones are kept and a portion is missing. The table has approximately 210,000 clones, approximately 73% seen once. The sequencing input was PBMCs or T cells enriched from blood (not recorded which). The TCR was taken from a woman aged 45 to 65 with acute COVID-19. The chain is built from TRBV7-9 and TRBJ1-1; D remains ambiguous. Here the CDR3 reads CASSPRNLVAFF. CDR3 in DNA: TGTGCCAGCAGCCCGCGCAACCTGGTGGCTTTCTTT. Filled out from reference TRBV7-9 and TRBJ1-1, the complete variable domain reads DTGVSQNPRHKITKRGQNVTFRCDPISEHNRLYWYRQTLGQGPEFLTYFQNEAQLEKSRLLSDRFSAERPKGSFSTLEIQRTEQGDSAMYLCASSPRNLVAFFGQGTRLTVV.